The rows below give T cell receptor beta chains drawn from one sample of a study of T cells in Graves' hyperthyroidism and ophthalmopathy. TCRdb reanalysed the multiplex PCR reads using MiXCR and keeps one entry per CDR3 protein. The table lists about 480,000 distinct CDR3 sequences, 14% of them singletons. Specimen: blood. These receptors came from a woman between 18 and 29 years old with Graves' hyperthyroidism. CDR3s include the opening cysteine and the closing phenylalanine or tryptophan. A D gene is named only where the DNA matches it firmly. Some rows have no size entry. The others give once, few or many, or a class for an expanded clone.

>NA|TRBJ2-1|few|TRBV19
CASGSDYNEQFF
TGTGCCAGCGGATCAGACTACAATGAGCAGTTCTTC
>NA|TRBJ2-2|many|TRBV11-2
CASSFSRVAGELFF
TGTGCCAGCAGCTTCTCAAGGGTGGCCGGGGAGCTGTTTTTT
>NA|TRBJ2-1|many|TRBV5-1
CASSIRGTYNEQFF
TGCGCCAGCAGCATACGGGGCACCTACAATGAGCAGTTCTTC
>NA|TRBJ1-2|NA|TRBV18
CASSPETASYGYTF
TGTGCCAGCTCACCGGAGACGGCCTCCTATGGCTACACCTTC
>NA|TRBJ2-1|many|TRBV12-3/TRBV12-4
CASSFLGYDKQFF
TGTGCCAGCAGTTTTCTGGGGTACGATAAGCAGTTCTTC
>NA|TRBJ1-3|many|TRBV12-3/TRBV12-4
CASTLGQGTSGNTIYF
TGTGCCAGCACCTTGGGTCAGGGAACCTCTGGAAACACCATATATTTT
>NA|TRBJ1-1|NA|TRBV29-1
CSVTGFSEAFF
TGCAGCGTCACAGGGTTCTCTGAAGCTTTCTTT
>NA|TRBJ1-3|few|TRBV20-1
CSASQGSGNTIYF
TGCAGTGCTAGTCAAGGGTCGGGTAACACCATATATTTT
>NA|TRBJ2-4|many|TRBV28
CASSLVGTTKNIQYF
TGTGCCAGCAGTTTAGTCGGGACCACCAAAAACATTCAGTACTTC
>NA|TRBJ2-3|many|TRBV30
CAWSLTDTQYF
TGTGCCTGGAGTCTCACAGATACGCAGTATTTT
>NA|TRBJ1-2|few|TRBV12-3/TRBV12-4
CASSLLQGYGYTF
TGTGCCAGCAGTTTACTACAGGGCTATGGCTACACCTTC
>NA|TRBJ1-2|many|TRBV6-1
CAIGGGVNGYTF
TGTGCCATCGGCGGGGGGGTAAATGGCTACACCTTC
>TRBD2|TRBJ2-5|many|TRBV6-5
CASSYSITSGRVRRFQETQYF
TGTGCCAGCAGTTACTCGATCACTAGCGGGAGAGTAAGGCGTTTCCAAGAGACCCAGTACTTC
>NA|TRBJ1-2|few|TRBV6-1
CASRPPGHTNYGYTF
TGTGCCAGCAGGCCACCGGGACACACCAACTATGGCTACACCTTC
>NA|TRBJ2-1|few|TRBV29-1
CSVPNTGVKYNEQFF
TGCAGCGTACCAAACACGGGAGTCAAATACAATGAGCAGTTCTTC
>TRBD1|TRBJ1-2|many|TRBV28
CASSFNRQGWVNYGYTF
TGTGCCAGCAGTTTCAACCGACAGGGATGGGTTAACTATGGCTACACCTTC
>TRBD1|TRBJ1-5|many|TRBV7-8
CASSPRDSHNQPQHF
TGTGCCAGCAGCCCACGGGACAGTCACAATCAGCCCCAGCATTTT
>NA|TRBJ2-1|NA|TRBV7-8
CASSSLSRSNEQFF
TGTGCCAGCAGCTCCCTCTCCAGGAGTAATGAGCAGTTCTTC
>NA|TRBJ2-3|many|TRBV7-9
CASSFVAGTDTQYF
TGTGCCAGCAGCTTTGTAGCGGGCACAGATACGCAGTATTTT
>TRBD2|TRBJ2-3|once|TRBV11-3
CASSIWEGLAGGDTQYF
TGTGCCAGCAGCATATGGGAGGGACTAGCGGGAGGAGATACGCAGTATTTT
>TRBD2|TRBJ2-5|many|TRBV6-1
CASSYELAGAAKVTQYF
TGTGCCAGCAGTTATGAGCTAGCGGGAGCGGCGAAGGTGACCCAGTACTTC
>TRBD2|TRBJ2-1|many|TRBV7-3
CASSLSGAYNEQFF
TGTGCCAGCAGCTTGAGCGGGGCCTACAATGAGCAGTTCTTC
>NA|TRBJ1-5|many|TRBV7-2
CASSLNAGSVQPQHF
TGTGCCAGCAGCTTAAATGCGGGGTCGGTTCAGCCCCAGCATTTT
>NA|TRBJ2-4|NA|TRBV7-8
CASSPQPGGGVKNIQYF
TGTGCCAGCAGCCCCCAACCAGGGGGAGGTGTCAAAAACATTCAGTACTTC
>NA|TRBJ1-1|many|TRBV12-3/TRBV12-4
CASSFSWNTEAFF
TGTGCCAGCAGTTTTAGTTGGAACACTGAAGCTTTCTTT
>NA|TRBJ2-7|many|TRBV15
CATSRDLLAYEQYF
TGTGCCACCAGCAGAGATTTACTAGCCTACGAGCAGTACTTC
>NA|TRBJ1-2|many|TRBV11-2
CASSHNRDGGYTF
TGTGCCAGCAGCCACAACAGGGATGGTGGCTACACCTTC
>NA|TRBJ2-2|many|TRBV10-3
CATTTSQTGELFF
TGTGCCACCACGACTAGTCAAACCGGGGAGCTGTTTTTT
>TRBD2|TRBJ2-1|NA|TRBV7-3
CASSLVRGTSGEQFF
TGTGCCAGCAGCTTAGTCAGGGGAACTAGCGGTGAGCAGTTCTTC
>TRBD1|TRBJ1-5|few|TRBV19
CATSPDPGQGGNQPQHF
TGTGCCACCTCCCCAGACCCCGGACAGGGGGGCAATCAGCCCCAGCATTTT
>NA|TRBJ1-1|many|TRBV19
CASREGRVLTEAFF
TGTGCCAGTAGAGAAGGCAGGGTCCTCACTGAAGCTTTCTTT
>NA|TRBJ1-2|many|TRBV2
CASSESQFLYGYTF
TGTGCCAGCAGTGAGTCGCAGTTCCTTTATGGCTACACCTTC
>TRBD2|TRBJ2-1|many|TRBV20-1
CSAPISGGQNEQFF
TGCAGTGCTCCCATTAGCGGGGGTCAAAATGAGCAGTTCTTC
>TRBD1|TRBJ1-5|few|TRBV7-6
CASSPGQANQPQHF
TGTGCCAGCAGCCCCGGACAGGCGAATCAGCCCCAGCATTTT
>TRBD1|TRBJ2-3|few|TRBV6-1
CASSEAGGFPDTQYF
TGTGCCAGCAGTGAAGCAGGGGGCTTCCCAGATACGCAGTATTTT
>TRBD2|TRBJ2-5|many|TRBV5-5
CASSFNFRLAGTGETQYF
TGTGCCAGCAGTTTTAACTTCCGACTAGCGGGAACAGGGGAGACCCAGTACTTC
>TRBD2|TRBJ2-1|NA|TRBV20-1
CSARDMRREGLNEQFF
TGCAGTGCTAGAGATATGAGGCGGGAGGGCCTGAATGAGCAGTTCTTC
>TRBD1|TRBJ1-2|many|TRBV6-1
CASSEWGQAGYGYTF
TGTGCCAGCAGTGAATGGGGACAGGCCGGCTATGGCTACACCTTC
>NA|TRBJ2-5|many|TRBV2
CASSEGTLQETQYF
TGTGCCAGCAGTGAAGGGACGCTCCAAGAGACCCAGTACTTC
>NA|TRBJ2-3|many|TRBV29-1
CSVEDWKVADTQYF
TGCAGCGTTGAAGATTGGAAGGTCGCAGATACGCAGTATTTT
>TRBD1|TRBJ2-3|many|TRBV11-3
CASSLGTGVDTQYF
TGTGCCAGCAGCTTAGGGACAGGGGTGGATACGCAGTATTTT
>TRBD2|TRBJ2-1|many|TRBV12-3/TRBV12-4
CASSPTSREVNEQFF
TGTGCCAGCAGCCCGACTAGCAGGGAGGTCAATGAGCAGTTCTTC
>NA|TRBJ2-7|few|TRBV4-2
CASSQWSVETYEQYF
TGTGCCAGCAGCCAATGGTCCGTAGAGACCTACGAGCAGTACTTC
>NA|TRBJ2-2|few|TRBV11-3
CASSSEILVTGELFF
TGTGCCAGCAGCTCCGAAATACTGGTCACCGGGGAGCTGTTTTTT
>NA|TRBJ2-1|many|TRBV3-1
CASSQTRGQFF
TGTGCCAGCAGCCAGACTAGGGGTCAGTTCTTC
>NA|TRBJ2-5|once|TRBV18
CASSPPSPVETQYF
TGTGCCAGCTCACCACCTTCGCCCGTTGAGACCCAGTACTTC